These 9 T cell receptor beta chains originate from one sample sequenced in a study of OX40 agonist ivuxolimab in advanced cancers. Only in-frame clones appear in the TCRdb table, and some are missing; sequencing was by immunoSEQ multiplex PCR. The data contain about 35,000 clones, around 80% of them singletons. Sequencing used CD4+ or CD8+ T cells sorted from blood, obtained in a trial of the OX40 agonist ivuxolimab. The receptors shown here come from an adult with an advanced solid tumor such as melanoma, head and neck, liver or kidney cancer.

The chain recombines TRBV18 with TRBJ1-6; TRBD1 matches at 10 bases. The CDR3 has 16 amino acids. Germline CDR1 reads KGHSH; CDR2 reads LQKENI. The V gene end was trimmed by 2 bases and the J gene end by 14 bases; junction bases not matched to a gene: 12. CDR3 sequence reads: CASSPSRDRGNRALHF. CDR3 in DNA: TGTGCCAGCTCACCAAGTAGGGACAGGGGAAATCGGGCCCTCCACTTT.

V usage is TRBV19 and J usage is TRBJ1-1; no clear D gene. The germline V and J ends were trimmed by 6 bases and 0 bases, with 8 bases remaining between them. The CDR3 consists of 13 residues. Germline V lookup: CDR1 LNHDA, CDR2 SQIVND (reference sequence). CDR3 in DNA: TGTGCCAGTAGCCGAGATCTGAACACTGAAGCTTTCTTT. Protein: CASSRDLNTEAFF.

The J gene is TRBJ2-1, the V gene TRBV10-2, with 10 bases that match TRBD2. In germline, CDR1 is WSHSY, CDR2 SAAADI. This CDR3 contains 19 residues. The trim removed 1 base at V and 0 bases at J, leaving 9 bases unmatched. The CDR3 DNA reads as TGCGCCAGCAGTGAGTTCGCGCTAGCGGGGGCCCCCTCCTACAATGAGCAGTTCTTC. This gives the protein CASSEFALAGAPSYNEQFF.

There are a few counts of this clone. This chain links TRBV20-1 with TRBJ1-2; no firm D call. Germline values: CDR1 DFQATT, CDR2 SNEGSKA (reference sequence). The V gene lost 1 base and the J gene lost 8 bases, with 8 bases spanning the gap. The CDR3 length is 11 residues. The CDR3 sequence is CSARAVRGYTF. CDR3 sequence (DNA): TGCAGTGCTAGAGCAGTTCGCGGCTACACCTTC.

V gene TRBV5-5 combines with J gene TRBJ2-7; no reliable D call. V dropped 5 bases and J dropped 2 bases, with 14 bases sitting between them. CDR3 size: 14 residues. CDR1 is SGHKS and CDR2 is YYEKEE in the germline V gene (reference sequence). The chain's CDR3 is CASSLPPPAYEQYF. The DNA for the CDR3 is TGTGCCAGCAGTTTGCCCCCTCCAGCCTACGAGCAGTACTTC. Full variable domain (remainder filled in from reference TRBV5-5 and TRBJ2-7): DAGVTQSPTHLIKTRGQQVTLRCSPISGHKSVSWYQQVLGQGPQFIFQYYEKEERGRGNFPDRFSARQFPNYSSELNVNALLLGDSALYLCASSLPPPAYEQYFGPGTRLTVT.

V is TRBV18 and J is TRBJ1-2, with D perhaps matching TRBD1 (6 bases). The CDR3 loop spans 14 amino acids. The germline V and J ends were trimmed by 5 bases and 8 bases, with 18 bases remaining between them. Per germline, CDR1 KGHSH and CDR2 LQKENI. The CDR3: CASSAGQTIGGYTF. DNA for the CDR3: TGTGCCAGCTCAGCCGGACAGACCATCGGAGGCTACACCTTC.

The gene calls are TRBV7-9 and TRBJ2-5; D may be TRBD1 or TRBD2 (6 bases each). The DNA end is more similar to TRBJ2-7, so the J call may be wrong. Germline CDR1 reads SEHNR; CDR2 reads FQNEAQ (reference sequence). This CDR3 has 15 residues. The CDR3 DNA reads TGTGCCAGCAGCTTAGCGAGGGGGGCCCGCTACGAGCAGTACTTC. It is translated as CASSLARGARYEQYF.

The chain recombines TRBV5-4 with TRBJ1-4, with 9 bases that match TRBD1. From germline, CDR1 is SGHNT and CDR2 YYREEE (reference sequence). The J segment lost 9 bases and the V segment lost 4 bases, leaving 4 bases of the junction unmatched. The CDR3 length is 13 residues. CDR3 nucleotide sequence: TGTGCCAGCAGCCAGGGACAGGGCCAAAAACTGTTTTTT. Amino acids: CASSQGQGQKLFF.

The V call is TRBV30, the J call TRBJ1-2, with D possibly TRBD1 on 6 matching bases. CDR1 GTSNPN and CDR2 SVGIG come from the germline V gene (reference sequence). The CDR3 has 14 residues. Trimming shortened V by 0 bases and J by 5 bases, and 13 bases separated the two germline ends. CDR3 coding DNA: TGTGCCTGGAGTGTACAGGGACGCCTTTATGGCTACACCTTC. Translating gives CAWSVQGRLYGYTF.